This is a list of T cell receptor beta chains from one sample in a study of T cells in localized non-small cell lung cancer. Repertoires were generated with immunoSEQ multiplex PCR, while TCRdb's copy carries only in-frame clones and drops some. Of over 3,500 clones in the sample, 30% are singletons; the top ten hold around 21%. Sequenced material: lung tumor tissue, taken before any cancer treatment. These receptors all come from a male donor older than 55 with stage III lung adenocarcinoma. The CDR3 runs from the conserved cysteine through the conserved F or W. The D gene is left open where the match is weak. Clone size is not always given. Where it is, it says once, few, many or a class for expanded clones.

j_gene	d_gene	abundance	v_gene	CDR3aa	CDR3nt
TRBJ1-5	TRBD1	few	TRBV25-1	CASSADRVTNQPQHF	TGTGCCAGCAGTGCCGACAGGGTTACTAATCAGCCCCAGCATTTT
TRBJ2-1	TRBD2	few	TRBV6-8	CASISTSGGYNEQFF	TGTGCCAGCATTTCGACTAGCGGGGGTTACAATGAGCAGTTCTTC
TRBJ2-2	NA	few	TRBV6-8	CASTPLPTGELFF	TGTGCCAGCACCCCCCTGCCAACCGGGGAGCTGTTTTTT
TRBJ1-2	NA	NA	TRBV19	CASSITGGGAHYGYTF	TGTGCCAGTAGTATAACAGGCGGGGGAGCGCACTATGGCTACACCTTC
TRBJ2-1	NA	NA	TRBV5-1	CASSPGPTNNEQFF	TGCGCCAGCAGCCCCGGACCAACCAACAATGAGCAGTTCTTC
TRBJ2-7	NA	few	TRBV4-1	CASSQDLTGGLLAVEQYF	TGCGCCAGCAGCCAAGATTTGACAGGAGGGCTCCTCGCCGTCGAGCAGTACTTC
TRBJ1-5	NA	NA	TRBV9	CASSVSDSNQPQHF	TGTGCCAGCAGCGTGTCCGATAGCAATCAGCCCCAGCATTTT
TRBJ2-7	TRBD2	few	TRBV11-3	CASSSVVAGVLSYEQYF	TGTGCCAGCAGTTCCGTGGTAGCGGGGGTCCTTTCCTACGAGCAGTACTTC
TRBJ1-5	NA	large	TRBV11-3	CASSLMTQGTNQPQHF	TGTGCCAGCAGCTTGATGACCCAGGGGACGAATCAGCCCCAGCATTTT
TRBJ1-4	TRBD1	NA	TRBV19	CASSASWDSLSNEKLFF	TGTGCCAGTAGTGCCAGTTGGGACAGCCTCTCCAATGAAAAACTGTTTTTT
TRBJ2-3	TRBD2	large	TRBV6-8	CASSPTGGSSTDTQYF	TGTGCCAGCAGCCCCACCGGGGGGTCTAGCACAGATACGCAGTATTTT
TRBJ1-1	NA	NA	TRBV11-3	CASSLGAVMNTEAFF	TGTGCCAGCAGCTTAGGCGCAGTCATGAACACTGAAGCTTTCTTT
TRBJ2-3	NA	NA	TRBV6-8	CASSQDRMGLTDTQYF	TGTGCCAGCAGTCAAGACAGAATGGGGTTAACAGATACGCAGTATTTT
TRBJ1-5	TRBD1	NA	TRBV30	CAWSGGGPLSNQPQHF	TGTGCCTGGAGTGGAGGGGGCCCCCTTAGCAATCAGCCCCAGCATTTT
TRBJ2-3	TRBD2	few	TRBV9	CATKTSGGTDTQYF	TGTGCCACCAAGACTAGCGGGGGAACAGATACGCAGTATTTT
TRBJ1-1	NA	NA	TRBV25-1	CASSEEQGGANEAFF	TGTGCCAGCAGCGAGGAGCAAGGCGGTGCTAATGAAGCTTTCTTT
TRBJ2-1	NA	NA	TRBV29-1	CSVEASGPLYNEQFF	TGCAGCGTTGAGGCGTCAGGGCCCCTCTACAATGAGCAGTTCTTC
TRBJ2-2	TRBD2	NA	TRBV11-3	CASSLELAGAETGELFF	TGTGCTAGCAGCTTAGAACTAGCGGGGGCCGAGACCGGGGAGCTGTTTTTT
TRBJ2-1	TRBD1	NA	TRBV30	CAVLRQGSYNEQFF	TGTGCCGTACTGAGACAGGGCTCCTACAATGAGCAGTTCTTC
TRBJ2-2	TRBD2	NA	TRBV29-1	CSVRLAGRTGELFF	TGCAGCGTCCGACTAGCGGGGAGGACCGGGGAGCTGTTTTTT
TRBJ2-5	NA	NA	TRBV5-1	CASSLGPGVSEGAQYF	TGCGCCAGCAGCTTGGGTCCTGGAGTATCAGAGGGGGCCCAGTACTTC
TRBJ2-3	TRBD2	many	TRBV9	CASSVATLAGASVGTDTQYF	TGTGCCAGCAGCGTAGCTACATTAGCGGGGGCCTCGGTAGGCACAGATACGCAGTATTTT
TRBJ1-2	NA	NA	TRBV9	CASSVQANYGYTF	TGTGCCAGCAGCGTGCAGGCTAACTATGGCTACACCTTC
TRBJ2-2	TRBD1	NA	TRBV7-4	CASSSTERTGPKNINTGELFF	TGTGCCAGCAGTTCTACCGAACGGACAGGGCCCAAAAATATTAACACCGGGGAGCTGTTTTTT
TRBJ2-6	NA	NA	TRBV5-1	CASSFVLSGANVLTF	TGCGCCAGCAGCTTCGTGCTTTCTGGGGCCAACGTCCTGACTTTC
TRBJ1-2	TRBD1	NA	TRBV19	CATTGPNYGYTF	TGTGCCACGACAGGGCCAAACTATGGCTACACCTTC
TRBJ1-2	TRBD1	NA	TRBV19	CASRTGPYSDYGYTF	TGTGCCAGCCGGACAGGTCCTTATTCGGACTATGGCTACACCTTC
TRBJ2-7	TRBD1	few	TRBV9	CASSSGTALSSYEQYF	TGTGCCAGCAGCTCCGGGACAGCCCTGAGCTCCTACGAGCAGTACTTC
TRBJ2-7	TRBD1	NA	TRBV9	CASSPPTGAEQYF	TGTGCCAGCAGCCCCCCCACAGGGGCCGAGCAGTACTTC
TRBJ2-7	NA	NA	TRBV29-1	CSVQDNKNYEQYF	TGCAGCGTTCAGGATAATAAGAACTACGAGCAGTACTTC
TRBJ1-5	NA	NA	TRBV19	CAAKTGLGQPQHF	TGTGCCGCTAAAACAGGGCTCGGTCAGCCCCAGCATTTT
TRBJ1-2	NA	NA	TRBV19	CASSRQVTANGYTF	TGTGCCAGTAGCCGACAGGTAACCGCTAATGGCTACACCTTC
TRBJ1-3	TRBD1	NA	TRBV5-1	CASSWDSSGNTIYF	TGCGCCAGCTCATGGGACAGCTCTGGAAACACCATATATTTT
TRBJ2-7	TRBD1	NA	TRBV7-1	CASSPTGGSYHEQYF	TGTGCCAGCAGCCCTACAGGGGGCTCTTACCACGAGCAGTACTTC
TRBJ1-1	TRBD1	NA	TRBV29-1	CSVEGSQGANTEAFF	TGCAGCGTTGAAGGTTCACAGGGGGCGAACACTGAAGCTTTCTTT
TRBJ2-7	TRBD1	few	TRBV6-8	CASSSRTGATYEQYF	TGTGCCAGCAGTTCCCGGACAGGGGCCACCTACGAGCAGTACTTC
TRBJ1-6	NA	NA	TRBV11-3	CASRYDGGHWSSPLHF	TGTGCCAGCAGATATGATGGGGGACACTGGAGTTCACCCCTCCACTTT
TRBJ2-7	NA	few	TRBV11-3	CASSPRDIDAVSQYF	TGTGCCAGCAGCCCTAGAGACATAGATGCGGTCTCGCAGTACTTC
TRBJ1-4	TRBD1	few	TRBV11-3	CASRRQGPNEKLFF	TGTGCCAGCAGACGACAGGGGCCGAATGAAAAACTGTTTTTT
TRBJ2-6	NA	few	TRBV10-3	CAIRLQGASGANVLTF	TGTGCCATCAGATTACAGGGAGCCTCTGGGGCCAACGTCCTGACTTTC
TRBJ2-2	TRBD1	NA	TRBV6-8	CASSVEDAGGNGELFF	TGTGCCAGCAGCGTCGAGGACGCAGGGGGAAACGGGGAGCTGTTTTTT
TRBJ1-5	TRBD1	NA	TRBV12-5	CASGLGGTAGLSNQPQHF	TGTGCTAGTGGTTTGGGAGGGACAGCCGGACTCAGCAATCAGCCCCAGCATTTT
TRBJ1-3	NA	NA	TRBV30	CAWKAKGNTIYF	TGTGCCTGGAAGGCAAAAGGAAACACCATATATTTT
TRBJ1-2	TRBD1	NA	TRBV19	CASSEQGANYGYTF	TGTGCCAGTAGTGAACAGGGGGCTAACTATGGCTACACCTTC
TRBJ2-7	TRBD1	few	TRBV6-8	CASSLDRGLNEQYF	TGTGCCAGCAGCCTGGACAGGGGGCTGAACGAGCAGTACTTC
TRBJ2-7	NA	medium-sized	TRBV4-1	CASSYRYAGGTYEQYF	TGCGCCAGCAGCTACAGATACGCAGGGGGGACCTACGAGCAGTACTTC
TRBJ1-1	NA	medium-sized	TRBV11-3	CASSYRQALMNTEAFF	TGTGCCAGCAGCTACCGACAGGCACTCATGAACACTGAAGCTTTCTTT
TRBJ1-5	NA	NA	TRBV19	CASKSGRSNQPQHF	TGTGCCAGTAAGTCAGGGAGGAGCAATCAGCCCCAGCATTTT
TRBJ2-1	NA	NA	TRBV18	CASSPTREGAGNEQFF	TGTGCCAGCTCACCCACCCGGGAGGGGGCAGGGAATGAGCAGTTCTTC
TRBJ2-1	NA	few	TRBV6-8	CATKPESSYNEQFF	TGTGCCACCAAGCCAGAGAGCTCCTACAATGAGCAGTTCTTC
TRBJ1-5	NA	NA	TRBV18	CASSGAGNQPQHF	TGTGCCAGCTCAGGGGCGGGCAATCAGCCCCAGCATTTT
TRBJ2-5	NA	NA	TRBV18	CASSPPDGWQGGETQYF	TGTGCCAGCTCACCTCCGGACGGGTGGCAGGGGGGAGAGACCCAGTACTTC
TRBJ1-1	NA	once	TRBV5-1	CASSLSLVGVGTEAFF	TGCGCCAGCAGCTTGTCTCTGGTGGGGGTTGGCACTGAAGCTTTCTTT
TRBJ2-7	TRBD2	few	TRBV11-3	CASSSTSGGARGEQYF	TGTGCCAGCAGTTCTACTAGCGGGGGCGCCAGGGGTGAGCAGTACTTC
TRBJ2-1	TRBD1	medium-sized	TRBV6-8	CASRTGQRYNEQFF	TGTGCCAGCAGGACGGGACAGCGCTACAATGAGCAGTTCTTC